A single sample gave rise to the 30 T cell receptor beta chains below, sequenced in a study of blood T cell repertoires in COVID-19. Assay used: immunoSEQ multiplex PCR; TCRdb lists only in-frame clones, some missing. The sample shows approximately 25,000 clones, 70% to 90% of them seen only once. The sequencing sample was made of peripheral blood. These receptors came from an elderly woman with active or convalescent COVID-19.

The table lists this clone with a count of one. V and J are TRBV7-3 and TRBJ2-5, with 9 bases that match TRBD2. From germline, CDR1 is SGHTA and CDR2 FQGTGA. The J segment lost 5 bases and the V segment lost 4 bases, leaving 2 bases of the junction unmatched. The CDR3 runs to 13 residues. CDR3 amino acids: CASSSSGEETQYF. CDR3 nucleotides: TGTGCCAGCAGCTCTAGCGGGGAGGAGACCCAGTACTTC.

The chain links TRBV28 to TRBJ1-2; TRBD1 might be the D (5 bases). There are 12 residues in the CDR3. Trimming removed 6 bases at V and 6 bases at J, with 11 bases between. Germline values: CDR1 MDHEN, CDR2 SYDVKM. The CDR3 spells CASSPTAHGYTF. The CDR3 DNA reads as TGTGCCAGCAGCCCGACAGCACATGGCTACACCTTC.

This clone was seen a single time. The chain has TRBV7-3 and TRBJ2-2; the D is unclear. Germline V gene data show CDR1 as SGHTA and CDR2 as FQGTGA. The CDR3 covers 15 residues. V lost 2 bases, J lost 7 bases, and 14 bases lay in between. CDR3 amino acids: CASSLGGRYGGELFF. The CDR3 nucleotides read TGTGCCAGCAGCTTAGGTGGTCGGTACGGCGGGGAGCTGTTTTTT.

The J gene is TRBJ1-1, the V gene TRBV5-4; D remains ambiguous. The CDR3 totals 13 residues. V was shortened by 2 bases and J by 0 bases, with 5 bases between the two germline ends. Germline V lookup: CDR1 SGHNT, CDR2 YYREEE (reference sequence). The CDR3 is CASSLQLNTEAFF. Here the CDR3 DNA reads TGTGCCAGCAGCTTACAATTGAACACTGAAGCTTTCTTT.

Regarding this clone: At one boundary the junction diverges from the germline segment, which might be a read error. The V gene is TRBV24-1, the J gene TRBJ2-3, with TRBD1 as a possible D gene (6 bases). CDR3 length equals 15 residues. Germline V gene sequence: CDR1 KGHDR, CDR2 SFDVKD. CDR3 nucleotides: TGTGCCACCAGTGATCCCGCGCAGGGGAGAGATATGCAGTATTTT. This gives the protein CATSDPAQGRDMQYF.

The CDR3 protein is CASSLQGKLNTEAFF. CDR3 sequence (DNA): TGTGCCAGCAGCCTACAGGGGAAGTTGAACACTGAAGCTTTCTTT. The genes are TRBV7-8 and TRBJ1-1; 7 bases agree with TRBD1. CDR3 size: 15 residues. Germline-derived CDR1 and CDR2 are SGHVS and FQNEAQ. Germline trimming cut 5 bases from V and 0 bases from J; bases unmatched to any gene: 6.

This chain uses TRBV4-3 with TRBJ1-1; TRBD1 matches 7 bases. Germline CDR1 LGHNA, CDR2 YSLEER. The CDR3 length is 15 residues. With V trimmed by 4 bases and J by 4 bases, 9 bases remained unmatched. The CDR3 DNA reads as TGCGCCAGCAGCCGTAGACAGGGTGTTGGCACTGAAGCTTTCTTT. This sequence encodes CASSRRQGVGTEAFF.

The chain is built from TRBV19 and TRBJ1-2; a weak D match, TRBD1 (6 bases). Germline V gives CDR1 LNHDA, CDR2 SQIVND (reference sequence). The CDR3 is made up of 15 amino acids. V lost 0 bases and J lost 2, with 10 bases in between. CDR3 in DNA: TGTGCCAGTAGTATAGAGCAGGGGACAAACTATGGCTACACCTTC. Its translation: CASSIEQGTNYGYTF.

The chain recombines TRBV5-4 with TRBJ1-1; 7 bases agree with TRBD1. J lost 7 bases, V lost 4 bases, and 10 bases had no gene match. Germline CDR1 is SGHNT and CDR2 is YYREEE (reference sequence). CDR3 size: 14 residues. DNA for the CDR3: TGTGCCAGCAGCCAAAGCCGGGACAGCGGTGAAGCTTTCTTT. The encoded protein is CASSQSRDSGEAFF.

This chain connects TRBV19 to TRBJ2-5, with D possibly being TRBD1 (6 bases). With 6 bases removed from V and 9 bases from J, the gap between germline ends came to 17 bases. Germline CDR1 reads LNHDA; CDR2 reads SQIVND (reference sequence). The CDR3 is made up of 13 amino acids. The CDR3 loop reads CASSPRTEQAQYF. Here the CDR3 DNA reads TGTGCCAGTAGCCCGAGGACAGAGCAGGCCCAGTACTTC. The variable domain in full, completed from reference TRBV19 and TRBJ2-5, reads DGGITQSPKYLFRKEGQNVTLSCEQNLNHDAMYWYRQDPGQGLRLIYYSQIVNDFQKGDIAEGYSVSREKKESFPLTVTSAQKNPTAFYLCASSPRTEQAQYFGPGTRLLVL.

V usage is TRBV7-8 and J usage is TRBJ1-1; D unresolved. From germline, CDR1 is SGHVS and CDR2 FQNEAQ. Trimming removed 1 base from V and 1 base from J, with 7 bases in between. The CDR3 spans 14 residues. For the CDR3, the DNA is TGTGCCAGCAGCTTAGTAAGCGGGAACACTGAAGCTTTCTTT. Translated: CASSLVSGNTEAFF.

V gene TRBV7-2 combines with J gene TRBJ2-7, with 10 bases fitting TRBD1. Germline CDR1 reads SGHTA; CDR2 reads FQGNSA. This CDR3 spans 15 amino acids. J was trimmed by 3 bases and V by 1 base; bases with no gene match: 3. CDR3 DNA: TGTGCCAGCAGCTTAGAGGGGACAGGGGACTACGAGCAGTACTTC. Its translation is CASSLEGTGDYEQYF.

This rearrangement joins TRBV19 to TRBJ2-6; TRBD1 aligns across 9 bases. Trimming removed 10 bases from V and 0 bases from J; junction bases left unmatched: 13. CDR3 length: 18 residues. Per germline, CDR1 LNHDA and CDR2 SQIVND (reference sequence). The CDR3 reads CATGTGKLISSGANVLTF. Here the CDR3 DNA reads TGTGCCACAGGGACAGGGAAGCTGATTAGCTCTGGGGCCAACGTCCTGACTTTC. Combining the CDR3 with reference TRBV19 and TRBJ2-6 gives the whole variable domain DGGITQSPKYLFRKEGQNVTLSCEQNLNHDAMYWYRQDPGQGLRLIYYSQIVNDFQKGDIAEGYSVSREKKESFPLTVTSAQKNPTAFYLCATGTGKLISSGANVLTFGAGSRLTVL.

The chain has TRBV2 and TRBJ2-7; D is unclear. V was shortened by 2 bases and J by 2 bases, with 4 bases between the two germline ends. This CDR3 is 12 amino acids long. Germline V gene lookup returns CDR1 SNHLY and CDR2 FYNNEI. As DNA, the CDR3 is TGTGCCAGCAGTGAAAAGCCCTACGAGCAGTACTTC. Residues: CASSEKPYEQYF.

This clone occurred once. This chain uses TRBV18 with TRBJ2-5; 7 nucleotides align to TRBD1. The CDR3 runs 13 residues. Unmatched junction bases numbered 3, after V lost 7 bases and J lost 1 base. The germline gives CDR1 KGHSH, CDR2 LQKENI. The CDR3 DNA reads TGTGCCAGCTTCGGGACAGCCCAAGAGACCCAGTACTTC. The encoded protein is CASFGTAQETQYF.

CDR3 sequence reads: CASSPSVPGAGEKLFF. The CDR3 DNA sequence: TGTGCCAGCTCACCATCGGTACCAGGGGCTGGTGAAAAACTGTTTTTT. The chain has TRBV18 and TRBJ1-4; perhaps TRBD1 as D (6 bases). This CDR3 has 16 residues. Trimming pared 2 bases from V and 7 bases from J, leaving 17 bases between. The germline gives CDR1 KGHSH, CDR2 LQKENI.

V is TRBV28 and J is TRBJ2-3, with a possible D match to TRBD2 (6 bases). Germline V gene lookup returns CDR1 MDHEN and CDR2 SYDVKM. V was trimmed by 3 bases and J by 2 bases, leaving 12 bases between them. The CDR3 has 15 residues. As DNA, the CDR3 is TGTGCCAGCAGTTTCGGGGGTCAGTTCACAGATACGCAGTATTTT. It translates to CASSFGGQFTDTQYF.

The rearrangement uses TRBV10-2 and TRBJ2-1; 9 nucleotides align to TRBD2. The J segment lost 4 bases and the V segment lost 7 bases, leaving 8 bases of the junction unmatched. CDR1 WSHSY and CDR2 SAAADI come from the germline V gene. The CDR3 spans 15 residues. The CDR3 sequence is CASTSGTSLYNEQFF. CDR3 DNA sequence: TGCGCCAGCACGTCCGGGACTAGCTTATACAATGAGCAGTTCTTC.

V usage is TRBV9 and J usage is TRBJ2-3; TRBD1 matches 10 bases. Trimming cost V 4 bases and J 2 bases; bases outside gene matches: 4. Germline CDR1 SGDLS, CDR2 YYNGEE. The CDR3 sequence is 15 residues long. The CDR3 bases are TGTGCCAGCAGCAAGGGACAGGGGAACACAGATACGCAGTATTTT. Translation gives CASSKGQGNTDTQYF.

This chain uses TRBV7-6 with TRBJ2-3; 7 bases are shared with TRBD2. The V gene end was trimmed by 7 bases and the J gene end by 3 bases; junction bases not matched to a gene: 7. This CDR3 is built from 14 residues. CDR1 and CDR2 (germline): SGHVS, FNYEAQ. Here the CDR3 reads CASTPGGGTDTQYF. CDR3 nucleotides: TGTGCCAGCACCCCAGGCGGGGGTACAGATACGCAGTATTTT.

The genes are TRBV6-2 or TRBV6-3 and TRBJ2-7; 9 bases align to TRBD2. The germline CDR1 and CDR2 sequences are MNHEY and SVGEGT. CDR3 length: 15 amino acids. With V trimmed by 6 bases and J by 3 bases, 9 bases remained unmatched. CDR3 DNA sequence: TGTGCCAGCAGCCCCGCGGGAGGGTCCGTCTACGAGCAGTACTTC. Protein product: CASSPAGGSVYEQYF.

This clone has more than one count but fewer than ten. The rearrangement uses TRBV11-3 and TRBJ1-1, with D possibly TRBD1 on 5 matching bases. Trimming removed 2 bases at V and 5 bases at J, with 9 bases between. Germline loops: CDR1 SGHNT, CDR2 YENEEA. This CDR3 is built from 13 residues. The CDR3 loop reads CASSLRGNTEAFF. CDR3 coding DNA: TGTGCCAGCAGCTTACGGGGGAATACTGAAGCTTTCTTT.

The V call is TRBV28, the J call TRBJ1-1; weak D call: TRBD1 (6 bases). Germline V lookup: CDR1 MDHEN, CDR2 SYDVKM. CDR3 length: 13 amino acids. Trimming cost V 6 bases and J 1 base, with 9 bases left between them. The CDR3 DNA is TGTGCCAGCAGATCACAGGGGAACACTGAAGCTTTCTTT. This encodes CASRSQGNTEAFF.

In regard to this clone: Other nucleotide sequences from this sample produce the same CDR3. This chain connects TRBV2 to TRBJ1-5; 7 bases are shared with TRBD1. From germline, CDR1 is SNHLY and CDR2 FYNNEI. The CDR3 contains 15 residues. V shed 6 bases and J 2 bases; nucleotides not matched to a gene: 7. The CDR3 here is CASRRTGVGNQPQHF. In nucleotides, the CDR3 is TGTGCCAGCAGGCGCACAGGGGTGGGCAATCAGCCCCAGCATTTT.

This chain links TRBV9 with TRBJ2-7; TRBD1 agrees at 7 bases. The CDR3 loop spans 15 amino acids. Germline V CDR1 and CDR2: SGDLS, YYNGEE. After removal of 0 bases from V and 4 bases from J, the junction contained 7 bases not matched to a gene. CDR3 region: CASSVDPTGYYEQYF. CDR3 DNA: TGTGCCAGCAGCGTAGATCCGACAGGGTATTACGAGCAGTACTTC.

V is TRBV18 and J is TRBJ2-2, with D possibly matching TRBD2 (6 bases). The V end was cut by 2 bases, the J end by 4 bases, with 14 bases between. This CDR3 has 16 residues. Germline CDR1 reads KGHSH; CDR2 reads LQKENI. The CDR3 DNA is TGTGCCAGCTCACCAAGGTCGGAGGGGACCACCGGGGAGCTGTTTTTT. Its protein is CASSPRSEGTTGELFF.

The chain joins TRBV6-6 to TRBJ2-1; tentatively, D is TRBD1 (5 bases). The CDR3 sequence is 16 residues long. V lost 4 bases and J 0 bases, leaving 13 bases between the germline ends. Germline CDR1 MNHNY, CDR2 SVGAGI (reference sequence). The CDR3 loop reads CASSSARVSSYNEQFF. Written as DNA, the CDR3 is TGTGCCAGCAGTTCAGCCAGGGTAAGCTCCTACAATGAGCAGTTCTTC.

V gene TRBV11-2 combines with J gene TRBJ2-3; D perhaps matches TRBD1 (6 bases). Germline assignment: CDR1 SGHAT and CDR2 FQNNGV. There are 14 residues in the CDR3. Trimming stripped 5 bases from V and 6 bases from J, with 15 bases between. The CDR3 DNA is TGTGCCAGCAGCCAAGGACAGAGAGGGGATACGCAGTATTTT. Its translation: CASSQGQRGDTQYF.

The gene calls are TRBV30 and TRBJ1-1; 7 bases are shared with TRBD1. V lost 5 bases to trimming and J lost 3 bases; unmatched junction nucleotides: 6. Per the germline V gene, CDR1 is GTSNPN and CDR2 is SVGIG (reference sequence). The length of the CDR3 is 13 residues. The CDR3 is CAWAGQPHTEAFF. The CDR3 bases are TGTGCCTGGGCGGGACAGCCACACACTGAAGCTTTCTTT.

The chain joins TRBV27 to TRBJ1-6; no clear D gene. V lost 6 bases and J 6 bases, leaving 9 bases between the germline ends. The CDR3 runs to 13 residues. Looked up from germline, CDR1 is MNHEY and CDR2 is SMNVEV (reference sequence). The CDR3 is CASRWSSNSPLHF. The CDR3 nucleotides are TGTGCCAGCAGATGGAGCTCTAATTCACCCCTCCACTTT.